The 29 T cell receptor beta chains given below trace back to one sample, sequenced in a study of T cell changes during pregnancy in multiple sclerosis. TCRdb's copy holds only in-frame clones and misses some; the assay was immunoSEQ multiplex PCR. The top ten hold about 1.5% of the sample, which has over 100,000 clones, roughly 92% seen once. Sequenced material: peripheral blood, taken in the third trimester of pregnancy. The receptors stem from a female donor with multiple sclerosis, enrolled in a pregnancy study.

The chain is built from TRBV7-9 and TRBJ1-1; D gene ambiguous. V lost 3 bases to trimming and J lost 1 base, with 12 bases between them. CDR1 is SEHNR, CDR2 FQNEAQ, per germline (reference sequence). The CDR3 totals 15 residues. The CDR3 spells CASSFNGFRNTEAFF. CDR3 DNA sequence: TGTGCCAGCAGCTTTAACGGTTTTCGGAACACTGAAGCTTTCTTT.

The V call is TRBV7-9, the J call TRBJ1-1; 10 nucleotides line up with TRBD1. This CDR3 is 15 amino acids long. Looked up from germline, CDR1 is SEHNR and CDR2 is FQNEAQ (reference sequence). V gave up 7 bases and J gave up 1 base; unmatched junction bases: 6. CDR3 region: CASTRDRGPNTEAFF. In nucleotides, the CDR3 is TGTGCCAGCACCCGGGACAGGGGACCGAACACTGAAGCTTTCTTT.

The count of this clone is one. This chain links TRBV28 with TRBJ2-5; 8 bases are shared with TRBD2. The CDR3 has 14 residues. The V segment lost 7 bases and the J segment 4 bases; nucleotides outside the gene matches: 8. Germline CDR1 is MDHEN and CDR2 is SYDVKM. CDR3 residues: CASTLAGRGETQYF. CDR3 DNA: TGTGCCAGCACCTTAGCGGGAAGGGGAGAGACCCAGTACTTC. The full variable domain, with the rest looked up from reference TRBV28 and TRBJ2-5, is DVKVTQSSRYLVKRTGEKVFLECVQDMDHENMFWYRQDPGLGLRLIYFSYDVKMKEKGDIPEGYSVSREKKERFSLILESASTNQTSMYLCASTLAGRGETQYFGPGTRLLVL.

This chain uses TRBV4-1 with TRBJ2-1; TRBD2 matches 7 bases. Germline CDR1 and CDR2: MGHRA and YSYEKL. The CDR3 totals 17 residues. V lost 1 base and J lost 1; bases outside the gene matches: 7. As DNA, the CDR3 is TGCGCCAGCAGCCAAGTAGGGACTATTCAATCCTACAATGAGCAGTTCTTC. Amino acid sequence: CASSQVGTIQSYNEQFF.

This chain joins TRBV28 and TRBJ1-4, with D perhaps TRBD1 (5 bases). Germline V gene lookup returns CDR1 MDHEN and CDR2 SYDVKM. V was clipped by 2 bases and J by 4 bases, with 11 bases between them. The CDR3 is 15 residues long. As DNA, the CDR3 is TGTGCCAGCAGTTTAAGACAGCCAGTTAATGAAAAACTGTTTTTT. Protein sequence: CASSLRQPVNEKLFF.

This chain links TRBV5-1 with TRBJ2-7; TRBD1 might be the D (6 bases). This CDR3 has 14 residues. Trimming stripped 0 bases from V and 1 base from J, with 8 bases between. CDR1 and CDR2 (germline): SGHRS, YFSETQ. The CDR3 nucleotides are TGCGCCAGCAGCTTGGGACAGGCTTCCTACGAGCAGTACTTC. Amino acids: CASSLGQASYEQYF.

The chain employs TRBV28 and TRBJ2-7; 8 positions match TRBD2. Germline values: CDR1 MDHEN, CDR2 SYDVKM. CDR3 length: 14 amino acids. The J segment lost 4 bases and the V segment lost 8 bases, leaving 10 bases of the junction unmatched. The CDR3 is CASSERELRYEQYF. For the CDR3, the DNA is TGTGCCAGCTCTGAGCGGGAGCTAAGGTACGAGCAGTACTTC.

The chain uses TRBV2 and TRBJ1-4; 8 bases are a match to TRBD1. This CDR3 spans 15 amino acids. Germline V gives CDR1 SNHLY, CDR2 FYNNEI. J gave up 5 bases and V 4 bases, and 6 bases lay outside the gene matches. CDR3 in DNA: TGTGCCAGCAGTGGGAGAAGACAGGGGAATGAAAAACTGTTTTTT. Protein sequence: CASSGRRQGNEKLFF.

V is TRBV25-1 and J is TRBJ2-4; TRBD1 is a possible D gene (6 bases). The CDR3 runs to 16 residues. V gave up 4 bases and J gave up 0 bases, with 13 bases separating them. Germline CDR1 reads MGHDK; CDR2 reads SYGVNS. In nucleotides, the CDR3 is TGTGCCAGCAGTGCAACAGGGAGTCTAGCCAAAAACATTCAGTACTTC. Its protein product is CASSATGSLAKNIQYF. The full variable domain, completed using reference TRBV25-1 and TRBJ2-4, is EADIYQTPRYLVIGTGKKITLECSQTMGHDKMYWYQQDPGMELHLIHYSYGVNSTEKGDLSSESTVSRIRTEHFPLTLESARPSHTSQYLCASSATGSLAKNIQYFGAGTRLSVL.

CDR3 coding DNA: TGTGCCAGCAGCCAAGACCCCGCTTGGGCTATGGAGACCCAGTACTTC. Protein: CASSQDPAWAMETQYF. This chain links TRBV4-2 with TRBJ2-5; D is undetermined. The CDR3 extends over 16 amino acids. Germline CDR1 is LGHNA and CDR2 is YNFKEQ. V lost 0 bases, J lost 5 bases, and 16 bases lay in between.

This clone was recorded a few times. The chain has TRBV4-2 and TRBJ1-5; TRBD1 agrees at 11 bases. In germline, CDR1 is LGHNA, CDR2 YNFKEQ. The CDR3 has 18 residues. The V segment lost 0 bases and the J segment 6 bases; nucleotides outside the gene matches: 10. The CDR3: CASSQDLPVGTGGQPQHF. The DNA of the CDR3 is TGTGCCAGCAGCCAAGATTTACCGGTGGGGACAGGGGGTCAGCCCCAGCATTTT.

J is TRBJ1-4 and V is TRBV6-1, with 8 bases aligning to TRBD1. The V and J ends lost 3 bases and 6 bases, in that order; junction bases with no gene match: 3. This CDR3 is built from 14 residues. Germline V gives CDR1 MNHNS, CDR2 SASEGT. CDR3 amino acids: CASSERQGYEKLFF. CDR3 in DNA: TGTGCCAGCAGTGAGAGACAGGGGTATGAAAAACTGTTTTTT.

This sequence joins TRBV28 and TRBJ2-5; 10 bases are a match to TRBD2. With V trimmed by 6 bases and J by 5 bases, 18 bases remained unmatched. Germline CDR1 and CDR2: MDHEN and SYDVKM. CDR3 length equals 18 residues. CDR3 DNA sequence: TGTGCCAGCAGCCGCCCCGGGCGAGCTAGCGGGAGAGGGGAGACCCAGTACTTC. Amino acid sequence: CASSRPGRASGRGETQYF.

CDR3 nucleotide sequence: TGTGCAAGTCGCTCACATGGAGGGGACAGGGAGTACACCGGGGAGCTGTTTTTT. It translates to CASRSHGGDREYTGELFF. The V and J genes are TRBV12-2 and TRBJ2-2; the tabulated D call, TRBD1, remains unverified against the DNA. TRBV12-2 is tagged as a pseudogene. CDR3 length: 18 residues.

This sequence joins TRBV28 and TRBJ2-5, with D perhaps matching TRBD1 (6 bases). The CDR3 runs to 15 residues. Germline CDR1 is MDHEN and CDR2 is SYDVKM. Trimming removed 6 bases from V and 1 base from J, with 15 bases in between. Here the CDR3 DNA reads TGTGCCAGCAGCCCCCCGACAGGCCTCCAAGAGACCCAGTACTTC. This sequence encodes CASSPPTGLQETQYF.

The CDR3 spells CASSLGGLAGGQETQYF. The CDR3 bases are TGTGCCAGCAGCTTAGGGGGACTAGCGGGAGGGCAAGAGACCCAGTACTTC. This rearrangement joins TRBV13 to TRBJ2-5; 16 nucleotides align to TRBD2. The length of the CDR3 is 17 residues. V dropped 0 bases and J dropped 2; count of bases not matched to a gene: 0. The germline V gene has CDR1 PRHDT and CDR2 FYEKMQ (reference sequence). The complete variable domain, with remaining parts taken from reference TRBV13 and TRBJ2-5, reads AAGVIQSPRHLIKEKRETATLKCYPIPRHDTVYWYQQGPGQDPQFLISFYEKMQSDKGSIPDRFSAQQFSDYHSELNMSSLELGDSALYFCASSLGGLAGGQETQYFGPGTRLLVL.

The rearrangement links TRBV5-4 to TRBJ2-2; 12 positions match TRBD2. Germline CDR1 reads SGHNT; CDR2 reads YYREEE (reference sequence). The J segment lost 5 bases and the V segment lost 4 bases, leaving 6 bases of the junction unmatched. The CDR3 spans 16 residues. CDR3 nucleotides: TGTGCCAGCAGCAAGACTAGCGGGAGAGGGACCGGGGAGCTGTTTTTT. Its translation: CASSKTSGRGTGELFF. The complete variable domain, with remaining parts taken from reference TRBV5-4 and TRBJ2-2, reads ETGVTQSPTHLIKTRGQQVTLRCSSQSGHNTVSWYQQALGQGPQFIFQYYREEENGRGNFPPRFSGLQFPNYSSELNVNALELDDSALYLCASSKTSGRGTGELFFGEGSRLTVL.

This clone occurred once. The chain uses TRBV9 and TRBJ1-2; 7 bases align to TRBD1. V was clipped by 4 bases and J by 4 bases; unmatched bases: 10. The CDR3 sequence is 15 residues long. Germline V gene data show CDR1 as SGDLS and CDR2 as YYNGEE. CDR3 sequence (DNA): TGTGCCAGCAGCTCCAACCCGGGACAGACCTATGGCTACACCTTC. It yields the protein CASSSNPGQTYGYTF. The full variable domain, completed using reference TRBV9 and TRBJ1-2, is DSGVTQTPKHLITATGQRVTLRCSPRSGDLSVYWYQQSLDQGLQFLIQYYNGEERAKGNILERFSAQQFPDLHSELNLSSLELGDSALYFCASSSNPGQTYGYTFGSGTRLTVV.

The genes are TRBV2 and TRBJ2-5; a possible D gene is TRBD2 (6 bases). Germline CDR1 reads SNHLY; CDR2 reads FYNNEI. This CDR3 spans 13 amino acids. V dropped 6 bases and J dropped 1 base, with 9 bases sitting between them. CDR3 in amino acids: CASRGAGQETQYF. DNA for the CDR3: TGTGCCAGCAGGGGAGCGGGCCAAGAGACCCAGTACTTC.

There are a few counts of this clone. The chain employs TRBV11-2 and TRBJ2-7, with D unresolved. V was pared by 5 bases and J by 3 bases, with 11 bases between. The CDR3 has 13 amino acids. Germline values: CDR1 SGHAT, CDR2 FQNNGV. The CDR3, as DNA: TGTGCCAGCAGCCTCCTATACTACTACGAGCAGTACTTC. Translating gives CASSLLYYYEQYF.

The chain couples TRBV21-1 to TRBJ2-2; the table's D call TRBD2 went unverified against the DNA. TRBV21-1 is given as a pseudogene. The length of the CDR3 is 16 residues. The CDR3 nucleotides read TGTGCCAGCAGCAAAGCTGGCGCTAGCGGGAGTGGGGAGCTGTTTTTT. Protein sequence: CASSKAGASGSGELFF.

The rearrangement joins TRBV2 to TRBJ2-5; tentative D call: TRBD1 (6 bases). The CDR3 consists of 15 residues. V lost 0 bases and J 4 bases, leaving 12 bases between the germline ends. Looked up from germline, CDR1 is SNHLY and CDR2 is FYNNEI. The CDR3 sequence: CASSEAGGRGETQYF. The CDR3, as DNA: TGTGCCAGCAGTGAAGCTGGGGGCCGAGGAGAGACCCAGTACTTC.

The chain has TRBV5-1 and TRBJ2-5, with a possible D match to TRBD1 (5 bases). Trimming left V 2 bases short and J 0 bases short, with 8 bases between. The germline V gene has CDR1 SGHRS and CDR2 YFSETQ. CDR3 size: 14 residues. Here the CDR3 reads CASSFDSYQETQYF. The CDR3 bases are TGCGCCAGCAGCTTTGACAGCTACCAAGAGACCCAGTACTTC.

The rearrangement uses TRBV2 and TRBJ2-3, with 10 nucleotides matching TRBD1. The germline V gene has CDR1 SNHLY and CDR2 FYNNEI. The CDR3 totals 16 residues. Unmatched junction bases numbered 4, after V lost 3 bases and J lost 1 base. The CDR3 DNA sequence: TGTGCCAGCAGTGACAAGGGACAGGGGCGCACAGATACGCAGTATTTT. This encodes CASSDKGQGRTDTQYF.

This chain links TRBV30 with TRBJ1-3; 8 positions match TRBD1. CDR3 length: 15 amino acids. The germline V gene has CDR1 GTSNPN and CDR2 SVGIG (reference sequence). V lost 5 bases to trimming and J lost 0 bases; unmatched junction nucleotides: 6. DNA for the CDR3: TGTGCCTGGGGGACAGGTATTAACTCTGGAAACACCATATATTTT. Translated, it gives CAWGTGINSGNTIYF.

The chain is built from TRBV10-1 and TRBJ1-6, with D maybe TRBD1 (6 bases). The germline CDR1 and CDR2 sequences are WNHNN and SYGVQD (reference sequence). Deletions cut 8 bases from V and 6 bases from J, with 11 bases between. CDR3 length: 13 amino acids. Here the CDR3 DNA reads TGCGCCAGCGAACAGGGATGTAATTCACCCCTCCACTTT. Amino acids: CASEQGCNSPLHF.

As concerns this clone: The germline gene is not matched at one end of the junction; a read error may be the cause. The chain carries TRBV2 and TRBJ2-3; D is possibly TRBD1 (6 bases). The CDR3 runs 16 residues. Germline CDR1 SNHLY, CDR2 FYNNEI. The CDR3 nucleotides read TGTGCCAGCAGTGAACAGGGGCCACTCATCACAGGTACGCAGTATTTT. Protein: CASSEQGPLITGTQYF.

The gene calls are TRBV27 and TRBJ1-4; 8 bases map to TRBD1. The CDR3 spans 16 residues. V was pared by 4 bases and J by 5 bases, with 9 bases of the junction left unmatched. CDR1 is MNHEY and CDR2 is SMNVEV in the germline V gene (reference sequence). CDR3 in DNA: TGTGCCAGCAGTTCGTCCCGGACAGGGTTCAATGAAAAACTGTTTTTT. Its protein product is CASSSSRTGFNEKLFF.

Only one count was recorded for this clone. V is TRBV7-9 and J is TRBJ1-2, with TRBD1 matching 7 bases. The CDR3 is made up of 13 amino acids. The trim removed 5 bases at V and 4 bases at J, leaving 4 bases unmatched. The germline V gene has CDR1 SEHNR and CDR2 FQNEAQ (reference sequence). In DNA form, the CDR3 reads TGTGCCAGCAGCCCCGGGACAGTCTATGGCTACACCTTC. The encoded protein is CASSPGTVYGYTF.